A selection of T cell receptor beta chains follows, all from one sample in a study of T cells in Graves' hyperthyroidism and ophthalmopathy. MiXCR, applied by TCRdb to the multiplex PCR reads, yields one record per CDR3 protein. Among hundreds of thousands of distinct CDR3 sequences listed, approximately 15% were seen once. Sequencing was performed on blood. These receptor sequences come from a young woman with Graves' hyperthyroidism. The CDR3 runs from the conserved cysteine through the conserved F or W. D genes are given only for firm matches. The size of a clone is reported for some rows only, either as once, few or many, or as a class for expanded clones.

V gene: TRBV3-1; clone size: few; D gene: -; J gene: TRBJ1-2; CDR3 DNA: TGTGCCAGCAGCCAAGTCCCTTCCGGGCGGTATGGCTACACCTTC; CDR3 protein: CASSQVPSGRYGYTF
V gene: TRBV4-1; clone size: -; D gene: -; J gene: TRBJ1-2; CDR3 DNA: TGCGCCAGCAGCCAAGTTGGCAGGCGGGATGGCTACACCTTC; CDR3 protein: CASSQVGRRDGYTF
V gene: TRBV27; clone size: many; D gene: TRBD2; J gene: TRBJ2-5; CDR3 DNA: TGTGCCAGCAGCCGAGGGGGTAGCGGGATTTATGAGACCCAGTACTTC; CDR3 protein: CASSRGGSGIYETQYF
V gene: TRBV7-3; clone size: -; D gene: -; J gene: TRBJ2-2; CDR3 DNA: TGTGCCAGCAGCTTAGAAAGGACAACCTCCGGAGAGCTGTTTTTT; CDR3 protein: CASSLERTTSGELFF
V gene: TRBV4-3; clone size: -; D gene: TRBD1; J gene: TRBJ2-7; CDR3 DNA: TGCGCCAGCAGCCAAGATCGGGGACAGGGGGATTACGAGCAGTACTTC; CDR3 protein: CASSQDRGQGDYEQYF
V gene: TRBV5-1; clone size: many; D gene: TRBD2; J gene: TRBJ2-5; CDR3 DNA: TGCGCCAGCAGGGAGGAGATGACTAGCCCGGAGACCCAGTACTTC; CDR3 protein: CASREEMTSPETQYF
V gene: TRBV20-1; clone size: -; D gene: TRBD1; J gene: TRBJ1-6; CDR3 DNA: TGCAGTGCCCCCCCGGCAGGGGGTTGGGATTCACCCCTCCACTTT; CDR3 protein: CSAPPAGGWDSPLHF
V gene: TRBV9; clone size: -; D gene: -; J gene: TRBJ2-5; CDR3 DNA: TGTGCCAGCCGAGAGTGTGAGGGAAAAGAGACCCAGTACTTC; CDR3 protein: CASRECEGKETQYF
V gene: TRBV20-1; clone size: many; D gene: TRBD2; J gene: TRBJ2-1; CDR3 DNA: TGCAGTGCTAGAAAGATACGAGGCGGGAGCGGGGAAAATGAGCAGTTCTTC; CDR3 protein: CSARKIRGGSGENEQFF
V gene: TRBV12-3/TRBV12-4; clone size: many; D gene: -; J gene: TRBJ2-2; CDR3 DNA: TGTGCCAGCAGTCCCGGCGGCGGCGGGGAGCTGTTTTTT; CDR3 protein: CASSPGGGGELFF
V gene: TRBV7-9; clone size: few; D gene: -; J gene: TRBJ1-2; CDR3 DNA: TGTGCCAGCAGCTTAACGTTTGACCAGGGGAGTAAGCGGGGCTACACCTTC; CDR3 protein: CASSLTFDQGSKRGYTF
V gene: TRBV2; clone size: many; D gene: -; J gene: TRBJ1-5; CDR3 DNA: TGTGCCAGCTCCCGCATGGGCAATCAGCCCCAGCATTTT; CDR3 protein: CASSRMGNQPQHF
V gene: TRBV7-8; clone size: many; D gene: -; J gene: TRBJ1-4; CDR3 DNA: TGTGCCAGCAGCTTAGAGGGAGAAAAACTGTTTTTT; CDR3 protein: CASSLEGEKLFF
V gene: TRBV27; clone size: few; D gene: -; J gene: TRBJ1-6; CDR3 DNA: TGTGCCAGCAGTTTCACAGGAGGGGGTTCACCCCTCCACTTT; CDR3 protein: CASSFTGGGSPLHF
V gene: TRBV7-9; clone size: -; D gene: -; J gene: TRBJ1-4; CDR3 DNA: TGTGCCAGCAGCTTAGGGCGGTCCAAACTGTTTTTT; CDR3 protein: CASSLGRSKLFF
V gene: TRBV20-1; clone size: few; D gene: TRBD2; J gene: TRBJ2-3; CDR3 DNA: TGCAGTGCTAGATCATCTCGGACTAGTCAGGGCACAGATACGCAGTATTTT; CDR3 protein: CSARSSRTSQGTDTQYF